The present entry profiles one T cell receptor (beta chain) with its context. These data come from a study of OX40 agonist ivuxolimab in advanced cancers. The germline V gene encodes CDR1 SGHRS and CDR2 YFSETQ. Trimming removed 5 bases at V and 8 bases at J, with 10 bases between. The CDR3 length is 11 residues. Baseline, cycle 4 day 1, and cycle 7 day 1 were the blood sampling points. TCRdb keeps only in-frame clones here, not all; method: immunoSEQ multiplex PCR. The table has about 71,000 clones, 85% to 90% seen once. The material was CD4+ or CD8+ T cells sorted from blood, obtained in a trial of the OX40 agonist ivuxolimab. This sequence originates from an adult with an advanced solid tumor such as melanoma, head and neck, liver or kidney cancer. The gene calls are TRBV5-1 and TRBJ1-1; a possible D gene is TRBD1 (5 bases). CDR3 residues: CASRGEGEAFF. The CDR3 nucleotides are TGCGCCAGCAGGGGTGAGGGGGAAGCTTTCTTT.